What follows are 23 T cell receptor beta chains derived from one specimen sequenced in a study of cytomegalovirus exposure and HLA in healthy donors. Using immunoSEQ multiplex PCR, the repertoire was profiled, and TCRdb retains in-frame clones only, with some absent. In the table there are 110,000 or so clones, approximately 85% of which are singletons. Input material: PBMCs. The receptors shown here come from a man aged 18 to 35 in good health and CMV-seronegative.

In DNA, the CDR3 is TGTGCCAGCAGTCTGCTTAGCGGGGGAGAGCAGTTCTTC. It translates to CASSLLSGGEQFF. V and J are TRBV2 and TRBJ2-1; 9 nucleotides align to TRBD2. The V gene end was trimmed by 5 bases and the J gene end by 10 bases; junction bases not matched to a gene: 6. CDR3 length: 13 residues. The germline CDR1 and CDR2 sequences are SNHLY and FYNNEI.

This clone has a single count. The V and J genes are TRBV18 and TRBJ2-3, with a possible D match to TRBD2 (5 bases). Germline V gene data show CDR1 as KGHSH and CDR2 as LQKENI. The CDR3 covers 16 residues. V lost 4 bases to trimming and J lost 0 bases, with 14 bases between them. The CDR3 sequence is CASSQGLRTSTDTQYF. CDR3 coding DNA: TGTGCCAGCTCACAAGGACTCCGTACTAGCACAGATACGCAGTATTTT.

Here the CDR3 DNA reads TGTGCCAGCAGGAGAACAGGGAGCGATGAGCAGTTCTTC. It yields the protein CASRRTGSDEQFF. This chain joins TRBV27 and TRBJ2-1, with D perhaps matching TRBD1 (6 bases). This CDR3 contains 13 residues. CDR1 is MNHEY, CDR2 SMNVEV, per germline (reference sequence). V lost 6 bases and J lost 8, with 14 bases in between.

The rearrangement links TRBV5-4 to TRBJ1-1; a weak D match, TRBD1 (5 bases). V dropped 6 bases and J dropped 1 base, with 10 bases sitting between them. Germline CDR1 is SGHNT and CDR2 is YYREEE (reference sequence). There are 13 residues in the CDR3. The CDR3 reads CASTITGNTEAFF. The CDR3 bases are TGTGCCAGCACCATAACAGGGAACACTGAAGCTTTCTTT.

This clone was seen a few times. The genes are TRBV10-2 and TRBJ1-5; possible D gene TRBD1, 5 bases. Trimming took off 2 bases at V and 8 bases at J, with 13 bases between the two ends. CDR1 WSHSY and CDR2 SAAADI come from the germline V gene. The CDR3 is 14 residues long. The CDR3 protein is CASSEIGGFEPQHF. As DNA, the CDR3 is TGCGCCAGCAGTGAGATCGGGGGGTTTGAGCCCCAGCATTTT.

The chain links TRBV18 to TRBJ2-2, with 7 nucleotides matching TRBD2. The V segment lost 1 base and the J segment 5 bases; nucleotides outside the gene matches: 4. This CDR3 spans 15 amino acids. Germline CDR1 and CDR2: KGHSH and LQKENI. CDR3 in amino acids: CASSPLELATGELFF. CDR3 DNA sequence: TGTGCCAGCTCACCACTTGAACTAGCGACCGGGGAGCTGTTTTTT. Full variable domain (outside the CDR3, taken from reference TRBV18 and TRBJ2-2): NAGVMQNPRHLVRRRGQEARLRCSPMKGHSHVYWYRQLPEEGLKFMVYLQKENIIDESGMPKERFSAEFPKEGPSILRIQQVVRGDSAAYFCASSPLELATGELFFGEGSRLTVL.

The CDR3 nucleotides are TGTGCCACCAGCGACCGTCAGGCTTCCTACGAGCAGTACTTC. Translating gives CATSDRQASYEQYF. This chain links TRBV15 with TRBJ2-7; no clear D. Germline V gene lookup returns CDR1 LNHNV and CDR2 YYDKDF (reference sequence). CDR3 size: 14 residues. Trimming removed 5 bases from V and 1 base from J, with 12 bases in between.

The gene calls are TRBV6-6 and TRBJ2-1, with D possibly matching TRBD1 (5 bases). The CDR3 length is 16 residues. V dropped 5 bases and J dropped 2 bases, with 16 bases sitting between them. CDR1 is MNHNY, CDR2 SVGAGI, per germline (reference sequence). As DNA, the CDR3 is TGTGCCAGCAGTACGCCGACAGACCGTCCCTACAATGAGCAGTTCTTC. Protein: CASSTPTDRPYNEQFF.

The chain couples TRBV10-2 to TRBJ1-5; possibly TRBD1 for D (5 bases). The CDR3 loop spans 14 amino acids. Germline CDR1 is WSHSY and CDR2 is SAAADI. Trimming removed 6 bases from V and 2 bases from J, with 11 bases in between. The CDR3 coding sequence is TGCGCCAGCAGGACAGCCTCTGGCAATCAGCCCCAGCATTTT. It is translated as CASRTASGNQPQHF.

This chain uses TRBV7-7 with TRBJ2-3; 10 nucleotides align to TRBD2. The CDR3 consists of 15 residues. The germline V gene has CDR1 SSHAT and CDR2 FNYEAQ (reference sequence). DNA for the CDR3: TGTGCTAGCCGCCCACTAGCGGGGACCACAGATACGCAGTATTTT. As protein: CASRPLAGTTDTQYF.

J is TRBJ2-7 and V is TRBV11-2; D perhaps matches TRBD2 (5 bases). Trimming pared 1 base from V and 1 base from J, leaving 11 bases between. The CDR3 consists of 15 residues. Germline V gene lookup returns CDR1 SGHAT and CDR2 FQNNGV. Here the CDR3 reads CASSLGAGPSYEQYF. DNA for the CDR3: TGTGCCAGCAGCTTAGGGGCGGGTCCTTCCTACGAGCAGTACTTC.

The chain links TRBV18 to TRBJ2-5, with TRBD1 as a possible D gene (6 bases). Germline V gene sequence: CDR1 KGHSH, CDR2 LQKENI. Trimming shortened V by 6 bases and J by 2 bases, and 16 bases separated the two germline ends. There are 15 residues in the CDR3. DNA of the CDR3: TGTGCCAGCTCTGCGGACAGCGACTCACAAGAGACCCAGTACTTC. Protein product: CASSADSDSQETQYF.

This clone was detected only a few times. This chain joins TRBV29-1 and TRBJ2-5; D possibly corresponds to TRBD1 (6 bases). V was cut by 5 bases and J by 3 bases, with 10 bases left in between. Germline values: CDR1 SQVTM, CDR2 ANQGSEA. The CDR3 has 12 amino acids. The CDR3 DNA reads TGCAGCGTTTGGGCAGGGGAAGAGACCCAGTACTTC. This translates into CSVWAGEETQYF.

The V gene is TRBV6-1, the J gene TRBJ1-3; no definite D call. Germline loops: CDR1 MNHNS, CDR2 SASEGT. V was shortened by 3 bases and J by 2 bases, with 8 bases between the two germline ends. The CDR3 spans 14 residues. CDR3 residues: CASSDLSAGNTIYF. DNA of the CDR3: TGTGCCAGCAGTGACTTGTCCGCTGGAAACACCATATATTTT.

CDR3 in DNA: TGTGCTAGTGGCCTCCGGGACAGGTCTAATCAGCCCCAGCATTTT. Translation gives CASGLRDRSNQPQHF. The rearrangement uses TRBV12-5 and TRBJ1-5, with TRBD1 identical over 8 bases. CDR3 length: 15 amino acids. V lost 6 bases and J lost 4; bases outside the gene matches: 8. Germline CDR1 is LGHNT and CDR2 is FRNRAP.

This chain links TRBV10-3 with TRBJ2-5, with D maybe TRBD1 (5 bases). This CDR3 comprises 16 residues. V shed 2 bases and J shed 2 bases, with 15 bases lying between them. CDR1 is ENHRY, CDR2 SYGVKD, per germline. The CDR3 here is CAISEEDRSSQETQYF. For the CDR3, the DNA is TGTGCCATCAGTGAGGAAGACAGAAGTAGTCAAGAGACCCAGTACTTC.

The chain recombines TRBV30 with TRBJ1-3, with unresolved D. V shed 2 bases and J shed 0 bases, with 8 bases lying between them. Looked up from germline, CDR1 is GTSNPN and CDR2 is SVGIG (reference sequence). The CDR3 has 14 residues. The CDR3 sequence is CAWSRQASGNTIYF. In DNA form, the CDR3 reads TGTGCCTGGAGTCGCCAGGCCTCTGGAAACACCATATATTTT.

The chain links TRBV10-1 to TRBJ1-1, with 8 bases fitting TRBD1. The germline CDR1 and CDR2 sequences are WNHNN and SYGVQD (reference sequence). The CDR3 has 15 residues. The V segment lost 8 bases and the J segment 7 bases; nucleotides outside the gene matches: 15. This CDR3 is CASFPGGAGRVEAFF. The CDR3 DNA sequence: TGCGCCAGCTTCCCAGGGGGCGCGGGACGGGTTGAAGCTTTCTTT.

This chain joins TRBV19 and TRBJ2-6; 8 nucleotides match TRBD1. The germline gives CDR1 LNHDA, CDR2 SQIVND (reference sequence). V gave up 6 bases and J gave up 0 bases; unmatched junction bases: 10. The CDR3 has 18 amino acids. This CDR3 reads CASRSRDRISSGANVLTF. Here the CDR3 DNA reads TGTGCCAGTAGGAGTAGGGACAGGATTAGCTCTGGGGCCAACGTCCTGACTTTC.

The V gene is TRBV2, the J gene TRBJ2-1; TRBD2 aligns across 12 bases. V gave up 4 bases and J gave up 0 bases; unmatched junction bases: 13. This CDR3 is 20 amino acids long. CDR1 is SNHLY, CDR2 FYNNEI, per germline. CDR3 amino acids: CASSGPILAGGRVSYNEQFF. The DNA for the CDR3 is TGTGCCAGCAGTGGACCCATCCTAGCGGGAGGGAGGGTCTCCTACAATGAGCAGTTCTTC.

The chain joins TRBV27 to TRBJ2-7; 11 nucleotides line up with TRBD2. Germline V CDR1 and CDR2: MNHEY, SMNVEV (reference sequence). This CDR3 has 15 amino acids. Trimming took 5 bases from V and 2 from J; bases not matched to a gene: 5. The CDR3 region is CASSPETSGAYEQYF. The CDR3 coding sequence is TGTGCCAGCAGTCCCGAGACTAGCGGGGCCTACGAGCAGTACTTC.

The sample holds a few counts of this clone. This CDR3 reads CASGLELGGVSGNTIYF. The CDR3 bases are TGTGCTAGTGGTTTGGAGTTAGGAGGGGTTTCTGGAAACACCATATATTTT. The chain joins TRBV12-5 to TRBJ1-3; TRBD1 might be the D (5 bases). Germline assignment: CDR1 LGHNT and CDR2 FRNRAP. Trimming shortened V by 1 base and J by 1 base, and 14 bases separated the two germline ends. CDR3 length equals 17 residues.

V gene TRBV4-1 combines with J gene TRBJ1-2, with TRBD1 matching 8 bases. The V gene's germline CDR1 is MGHRA and CDR2 YSYEKL. The CDR3 is made up of 17 amino acids. V lost 4 bases, J lost 1 base, and 11 bases stayed unmatched. The CDR3 nucleotides are TGCGCCAGCAGCCTACGCCCGACAGGGGCCGATAACTATGGCTACACCTTC. It is translated as CASSLRPTGADNYGYTF.